This T cell receptor beta chain was captured in a study of blood T cell repertoires in COVID-19. CDR1 is SEHNR and CDR2 is FQNEAQ in the germline V gene (reference sequence). V was pared by 7 bases and J by 2 bases, with 15 bases between. This CDR3 is 15 amino acids long. TCRdb's table, derived via immunoSEQ multiplex PCR, lists solely in-frame clones and lacks some. This sample carries roughly 100,000 clones, 81% of them seen once, and the ten largest clones take 4% to 5.5%. This chain connects TRBV7-9 to TRBJ1-5; D unclear. This clonotype was obtained from a man at least 80 years old with COVID-19, enrolled during active disease. The source material was peripheral blood. CDR3 nucleotide sequence: TGTGCCAGCACCCCTCTCTCTCTTGGCAATCAGCCCCAGCATTTT. Its protein product is CASTPLSLGNQPQHF.